One sample yielded the 27 T cell receptor beta chains listed below, sequenced in a study of blood T cell repertoires in COVID-19. Sequencing was performed with immunoSEQ multiplex PCR; in TCRdb, only in-frame clones are kept and a portion is missing. Among roughly 97,000 clones, roughly 82% were seen once, and the ten largest hold about 5%. Material: peripheral blood. The receptor set was obtained from a man between 60 and 75 years old with acute or convalescent COVID-19.

With regard to this clone: This specimen includes other DNA sequences encoding the same CDR3. V is TRBV12-3 or TRBV12-4 and J is TRBJ1-5; D remains unclear. V gave up 5 bases and J gave up 3 bases, with 2 bases separating them. The CDR3 covers 11 residues. The CDR3 spells CASSLNQPQHF. The DNA of the CDR3 is TGTGCCAGCAGTCTCAATCAGCCCCAGCATTTT.

V and J are TRBV7-2 and TRBJ2-1, with TRBD2 matching over 7 bases. V dropped 5 bases and J dropped 2; count of bases not matched to a gene: 6. This CDR3 has 15 residues. Per germline, CDR1 SGHTA and CDR2 FQGNSA. CDR3 nucleotide sequence: TGTGCCAGCAGCCCAGCGGGATGGACCTACAATGAGCAGTTCTTC. This gives the protein CASSPAGWTYNEQFF.

The chain uses TRBV30 and TRBJ2-3, with TRBD2 matching over 10 bases. The CDR3 length is 22 residues. Trimming at V came to 1 base and at J to 2 bases, leaving 24 bases not matched to a gene. Per germline, CDR1 GTSNPN and CDR2 SVGIG (reference sequence). The CDR3 sequence: CAWSGGRVLSLAGLYHTDTQYF. CDR3 DNA sequence: TGTGCCTGGAGTGGTGGGAGAGTCCTATCACTAGCGGGACTATACCACACAGATACGCAGTATTTT. The whole variable domain, filled in from reference TRBV30 and TRBJ2-3, reads SQTIHQWPATLVQPVGSPLSLECTVEGTSNPNLYWYRQAAGRGLQLLFYSVGIGQISSEVPQNLSASRPQDRQFILSSKKLLLSDSGFYLCAWSGGRVLSLAGLYHTDTQYFGPGTRLTVL.

The genes are TRBV25-1 and TRBJ2-1; 8 bases match TRBD1. Germline V gives CDR1 MGHDK, CDR2 SYGVNS. The trim removed 0 bases at V and 9 bases at J, leaving 10 bases unmatched. The CDR3 length is 16 residues. In DNA, the CDR3 is TGTGCCAGCAGTGAATATGGCCAGGGGGCGCCCCCTGAGCAGTTCTTC. This gives the protein CASSEYGQGAPPEQFF.

This rearrangement joins TRBV5-1 to TRBJ1-1; D possibly corresponds to TRBD1 (6 bases). V shed 3 bases and J shed 5 bases, with 17 bases lying between them. CDR1 SGHRS and CDR2 YFSETQ come from the germline V gene. CDR3 size: 15 residues. The CDR3 region is CASSWGGGAVTEAFF. The DNA for the CDR3 is TGCGCCAGCAGCTGGGGAGGGGGGGCGGTAACTGAAGCTTTCTTT.

V usage is TRBV3-1 (or the pseudogene TRBV3-2) and J usage is TRBJ2-5; D call uncertain. Germline CDR1 reads LGHDT; CDR2 reads YNNKEL (reference sequence). V was clipped by 0 bases and J by 4 bases, with 9 bases between them. This CDR3 has 14 residues. The CDR3: CASSQDRWSETQYF. CDR3 in DNA: TGTGCCAGCAGCCAAGATCGGTGGTCAGAGACCCAGTACTTC.

The gene calls are TRBV5-4 and TRBJ2-2, with TRBD1 identical over 10 bases. The germline V gene has CDR1 SGHNT and CDR2 YYREEE (reference sequence). The CDR3 loop spans 15 amino acids. J gave up 5 bases and V 4 bases, and 5 bases lay outside the gene matches. CDR3 bases: TGTGCCAGCAGCCAGAGACAGGGGGCAACCGGGGAGCTGTTTTTT. Translating gives CASSQRQGATGELFF.

This clone has a single count. The J gene is TRBJ1-3, the V gene TRBV28; no reliable D call. The germline V gene has CDR1 MDHEN and CDR2 SYDVKM. The CDR3 totals 16 residues. The V end was cut by 8 bases, the J end by 1 base, with 18 bases between. CDR3 in amino acids: CASEERLSYSGNTIYF. In DNA, the CDR3 is TGTGCCAGCGAGGAGCGCTTATCCTATTCTGGAAACACCATATATTTT.

The chain couples TRBV30 to TRBJ2-1; 11 bases align to TRBD2. Per the germline V gene, CDR1 is GTSNPN and CDR2 is SVGIG (reference sequence). The CDR3 covers 14 residues. With V trimmed by 5 bases and J by 2 bases, 2 bases remained unmatched. CDR3 coding DNA: TGTGCCTGGGGGGGACTAGCGGCCTACAATGAGCAGTTCTTC. Encoded protein: CAWGGLAAYNEQFF.

The chain recombines TRBV4-2 with TRBJ1-1; D is uncertain. The CDR3 totals 17 residues. Germline CDR1 and CDR2: LGHNA and YNFKEQ. Between the trimmed V and J ends, which lost 1 base and 1 base, there was a span of 16 bases. DNA of the CDR3: TGTGCCAGCAGCCAAGGGGTCGGCCCGGGTTCGAACACTGAAGCTTTCTTT. Protein: CASSQGVGPGSNTEAFF.

The V gene is TRBV10-3, the J gene TRBJ2-3; D is uncertain. CDR1 ENHRY and CDR2 SYGVKD come from the germline V gene. The CDR3 length is 15 residues. V was pared by 0 bases and J by 7 bases, with 14 bases between. The DNA for the CDR3 is TGTGCCATCAGTGAGTCGACGGGTTGGTTTTATACGCAGTATTTT. Translation gives CAISESTGWFYTQYF.

The chain has TRBV11-3 and TRBJ1-2, with 7 bases fitting TRBD1. The CDR3 extends over 16 amino acids. CDR1 is SGHNT, CDR2 YENEEA, per germline. V was clipped by 5 bases and J by 1 base; unmatched bases: 10. This chain's CDR3 is CASSHRDRALNYGYTF. The CDR3 DNA is TGTGCCAGCAGCCACCGCGACAGGGCCCTTAACTATGGCTACACCTTC. Full variable domain (outside the CDR3, taken from reference TRBV11-3 and TRBJ1-2): EAGVVQSPRYKIIEKKQPVAFWCNPISGHNTLYWYLQNLGQGPELLIRYENEEAVDDSQLPKDRFSAERLKGVDSTLKIQPAELGDSAVYLCASSHRDRALNYGYTFGSGTRLTVV.

The chain has TRBV5-1 and TRBJ2-7; 7 bases agree with TRBD1. The junction had 14 bases not matched to a gene; V was cut back by 4 bases and J by 4 bases. There are 16 residues in the CDR3. Per germline, CDR1 SGHRS and CDR2 YFSETQ. CDR3 sequence (DNA): TGCGCCAGCAGCCCCTTACTTACCGGGACAGAATACGAGCAGTACTTC. Translated, it gives CASSPLLTGTEYEQYF.

The chain employs TRBV14 and TRBJ1-5; tentative D call: TRBD1 (6 bases). Germline V lookup: CDR1 SGHDN, CDR2 FVKESK. The V gene lost 4 bases and the J gene lost 4 bases, with 11 bases spanning the gap. The CDR3 covers 14 residues. CDR3 sequence reads: CASSLGQPNQPQHF. The CDR3 region has the DNA TGTGCCAGCAGCCTTGGACAGCCTAATCAGCCCCAGCATTTT.

The V call is TRBV10-3, the J call TRBJ2-2, with 14 bases matching TRBD2. This CDR3 has 16 amino acids. The V segment lost 10 bases and the J segment 4 bases; nucleotides outside the gene matches: 8. CDR1 is ENHRY, CDR2 SYGVKD, per germline. CDR3 protein: CATTSGGAFGTGELFF. The CDR3 region has the DNA TGTGCCACGACTAGCGGGGGGGCTTTCGGCACCGGGGAGCTGTTTTTT.

A few counts support this clone. The V gene is TRBV10-2, the J gene TRBJ1-1, with D maybe TRBD1 (6 bases). This CDR3 contains 13 residues. V shed 0 bases and J shed 9 bases, with 11 bases lying between them. Germline loops: CDR1 WSHSY, CDR2 SAAADI. The CDR3: CASSESGGPQAFF. The CDR3 DNA sequence: TGCGCCAGCAGTGAGTCCGGGGGGCCCCAAGCTTTCTTT.

The chain carries TRBV19 and TRBJ1-1; possibly TRBD1 for D (6 bases). The CDR3 covers 13 residues. Germline-derived CDR1 and CDR2 are LNHDA and SQIVND (reference sequence). Trimming removed 5 bases at V and 2 bases at J, with 9 bases between. CDR3 in DNA: TGTGCCAGTAGTTCGGACAGTAACACTGAAGCTTTCTTT. This codes for CASSSDSNTEAFF.

DNA for the CDR3: TGTGCCAGCAGCTTATCTGTCGGGGAGCTGTTTTTT. Protein: CASSLSVGELFF. The chain recombines TRBV7-6 with TRBJ2-2; D gene unclear. The germline V gene encodes CDR1 SGHVS and CDR2 FNYEAQ. The V end was cut by 2 bases, the J end by 7 bases, with 5 bases between. This CDR3 is built from 12 residues.

The rearrangement links TRBV30 to TRBJ1-1; possible D gene TRBD1, 6 bases. Germline CDR1 is GTSNPN and CDR2 is SVGIG (reference sequence). Trimming pared 5 bases from V and 5 bases from J, leaving 12 bases between. CDR3 length equals 12 residues. In nucleotides, the CDR3 is TGTGCCTGGTCGAGACAGGAAACTGAAGCTTTCTTT. Protein: CAWSRQETEAFF.

This chain connects TRBV19 to TRBJ1-2; tentatively, D is TRBD1 (6 bases). Trimming took off 6 bases at V and 2 bases at J, with 16 bases between the two ends. This CDR3 has 15 amino acids. The germline CDR1 and CDR2 sequences are LNHDA and SQIVND (reference sequence). For the CDR3, the DNA is TGTGCCAGTAGCCCGACAGGCTTCGAGAACTATGGCTACACCTTC. Encoded protein: CASSPTGFENYGYTF.

The chain uses TRBV24-1 and TRBJ2-5, with D perhaps TRBD1 (7 bases). The germline CDR1 and CDR2 sequences are KGHDR and SFDVKD. CDR3 size: 17 residues. V was pared by 0 bases and J by 4 bases, with 17 bases between. CDR3 coding DNA: TGTGCCACCAGTGATTTGCAGGGGGGTTCGCTGGGAGAGACCCAGTACTTC. Translated, it gives CATSDLQGGSLGETQYF.

The rearrangement uses TRBV30 and TRBJ2-4, with unresolved D. This CDR3 region has 16 residues. V gave up 2 bases and J gave up 0 bases, with 14 bases separating them. Germline CDR1 reads GTSNPN; CDR2 reads SVGIG (reference sequence). This CDR3 is CAWSPGTLIAKNIQYF. CDR3 bases: TGTGCCTGGAGTCCAGGTACCTTAATAGCCAAAAACATTCAGTACTTC.

The V and J genes are TRBV4-1 and TRBJ2-7, with TRBD1 matching 9 bases. This CDR3 region has 14 residues. Germline trimming cut 1 base from V and 4 bases from J; bases unmatched to any gene: 2. From germline, CDR1 is MGHRA and CDR2 YSYEKL. The CDR3 DNA sequence: TGCGCCAGCAGCCAAGGGACAGGGGTGTACGAGCAGTACTTC. This translates into CASSQGTGVYEQYF.

This chain uses TRBV4-2 with TRBJ2-7, with TRBD2 matching over 8 bases. V lost 1 base, J lost 7 bases, and 9 bases stayed unmatched. Germline CDR1 is LGHNA and CDR2 is YNFKEQ. The CDR3 length is 15 residues. As DNA, the CDR3 is TGTGCCAGCAGCCAAGGTCCGGGGGGGCCTCAAGAGCAGTACTTC. This sequence encodes CASSQGPGGPQEQYF.

The V gene is TRBV7-2, the J gene TRBJ2-7; 7 positions agree with TRBD1. Germline V gene data show CDR1 as SGHTA and CDR2 as FQGNSA. The V segment lost 3 bases and the J segment 6 bases; nucleotides outside the gene matches: 11. This CDR3 contains 15 residues. The CDR3 protein is CASSFRTGRVREQYF. The CDR3 region has the DNA TGTGCCAGCAGCTTTCGGACAGGACGCGTGCGCGAGCAGTACTTC.

In regard to this clone: At one boundary the junction diverges from the germline segment, which might be a read error. The chain combines TRBV7-7 with TRBJ2-2; D is perhaps TRBD1 (5 bases). The CDR3 loop spans 13 amino acids. The germline CDR1 and CDR2 sequences are SSHAT and FNYEAQ (reference sequence). The CDR3 reads CASSLSGSGELFF. The CDR3 DNA reads TGTGCTAGCAGCTTATCAGGGTCCGGGGAGCTGTTTTTT.

The chain links TRBV2 to TRBJ2-5, with D unresolved. Between the trimmed V and J ends, which lost 5 bases and 2 bases, there was a span of 9 bases. This CDR3 contains 13 residues. The germline V gene has CDR1 SNHLY and CDR2 FYNNEI. As DNA, the CDR3 is TGTGCCAGCAGTCGAGGCCTTCAAGAGACCCAGTACTTC. Residues: CASSRGLQETQYF.